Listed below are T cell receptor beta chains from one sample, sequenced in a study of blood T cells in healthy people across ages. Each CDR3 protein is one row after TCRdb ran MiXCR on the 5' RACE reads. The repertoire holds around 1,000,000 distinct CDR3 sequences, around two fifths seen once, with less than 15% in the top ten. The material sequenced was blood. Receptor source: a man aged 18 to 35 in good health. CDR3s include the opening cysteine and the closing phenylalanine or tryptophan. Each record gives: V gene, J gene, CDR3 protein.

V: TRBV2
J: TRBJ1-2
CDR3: CASGQGAGGYTF

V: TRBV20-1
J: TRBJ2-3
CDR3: CSASLGPPGTDTQYF

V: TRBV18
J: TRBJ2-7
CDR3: CASSPRQGSSYEQYF

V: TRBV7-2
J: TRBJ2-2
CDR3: CASSTDRARFTGELFF

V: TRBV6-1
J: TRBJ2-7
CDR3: CASSEAVSHYEQYF

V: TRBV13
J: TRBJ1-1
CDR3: CATGTGTATEAFF

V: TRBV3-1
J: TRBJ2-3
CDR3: CASSQSGMGTDTQYF

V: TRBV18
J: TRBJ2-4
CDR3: CASSPRYRDKKNIQYF

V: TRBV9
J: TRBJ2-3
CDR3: CASSVAGPPRGTQYF

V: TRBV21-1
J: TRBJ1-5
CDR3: CASSNLDRAYSNQPQHF

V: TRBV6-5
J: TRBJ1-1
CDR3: CASSSGPTVTEAFF

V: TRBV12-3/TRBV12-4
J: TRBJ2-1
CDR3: CASSWDSRGNEQFF

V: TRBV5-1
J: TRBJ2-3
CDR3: CASSLARARSDTQYF

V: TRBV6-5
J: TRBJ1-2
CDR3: CASAQAERSLYGYTF

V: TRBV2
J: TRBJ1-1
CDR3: CASTPGQSTEAFF

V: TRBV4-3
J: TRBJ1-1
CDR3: CASSQDGSFTSTEAFF

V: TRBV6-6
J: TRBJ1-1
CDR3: CASSYSNQGNTEAFF

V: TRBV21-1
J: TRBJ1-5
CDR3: CAVNRDIRYNQPQHF

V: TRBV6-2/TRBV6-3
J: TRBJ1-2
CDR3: CASTGTGPYGYTF

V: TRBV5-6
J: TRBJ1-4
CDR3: CASSSREDRTNEKLFF

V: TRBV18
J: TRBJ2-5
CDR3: CASSPRVRVSPQTVQETQYF

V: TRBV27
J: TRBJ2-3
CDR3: CASRPTLSTDTQYF

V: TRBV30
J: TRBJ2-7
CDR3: CAAEGLAGGLSYEQYF

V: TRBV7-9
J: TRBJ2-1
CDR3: CASSCILGGSSYNEQFF

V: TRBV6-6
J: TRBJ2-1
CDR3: CASSPSRVDEQFF

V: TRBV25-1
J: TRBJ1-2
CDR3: CASSEGDGYYGYTF

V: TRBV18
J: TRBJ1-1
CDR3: CASSQEGTMNTEAFF

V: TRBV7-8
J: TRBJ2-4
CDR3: CASSLAAGGDIQYF

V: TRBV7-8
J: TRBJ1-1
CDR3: CASSLVGTGGRDTEAFF

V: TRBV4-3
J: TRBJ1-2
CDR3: CASSRQGQTYGYTF

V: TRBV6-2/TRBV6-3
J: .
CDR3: CASSRQWGEQYF

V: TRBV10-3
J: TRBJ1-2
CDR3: CAISEGGPRPLNYGYTF

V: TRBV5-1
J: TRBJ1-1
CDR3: CASAAGQGGMNTEAFF

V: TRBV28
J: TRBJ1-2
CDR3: CASSFGTSTGYTF

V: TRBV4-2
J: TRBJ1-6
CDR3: CASSQTRDRGTSPLHF

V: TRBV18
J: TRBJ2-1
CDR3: CASSPGNLDNEQFF

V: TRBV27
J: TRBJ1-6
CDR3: CASSLGPQNRYSPPHF

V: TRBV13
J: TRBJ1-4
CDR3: CASSSEATNEKLFF

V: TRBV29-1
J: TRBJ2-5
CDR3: CSAETNQETQYF

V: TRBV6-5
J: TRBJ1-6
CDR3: CASSYGDSGNSPLHF

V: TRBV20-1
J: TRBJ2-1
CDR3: CSARADRGSYNEQFF

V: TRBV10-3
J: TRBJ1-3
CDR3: CAINRTPGDTIYF

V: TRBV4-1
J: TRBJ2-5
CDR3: CASSQVGLVQETQYF

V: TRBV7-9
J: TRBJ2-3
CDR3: CASGGGTSGIVDTQYF

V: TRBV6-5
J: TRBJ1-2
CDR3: CASSPESRGYTF

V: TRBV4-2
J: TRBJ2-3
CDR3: CASSPGNRGTDTQYF

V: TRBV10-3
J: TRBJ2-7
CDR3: CASMTQSYEQYF

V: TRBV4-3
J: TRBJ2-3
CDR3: CASSQDGDRSTDTQYF

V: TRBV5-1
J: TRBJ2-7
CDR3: CASSPERGNDEQYF

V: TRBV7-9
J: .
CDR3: CASSMNLRQKNSYNEQYF

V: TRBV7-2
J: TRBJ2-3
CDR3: CASSFRTSGGGDTQYF

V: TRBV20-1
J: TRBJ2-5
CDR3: CSARSLTETQYF

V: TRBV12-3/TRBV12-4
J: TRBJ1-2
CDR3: CASSRMGQGAGNYGYTF

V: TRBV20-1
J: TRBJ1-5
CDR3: CSALQGPGNQPQHF